This T cell receptor beta chain is from a study of cytomegalovirus exposure and HLA in healthy donors. Study-wide results and caveats: Specific recognition of CMV antigens was confirmed in vitro for a few chains (all CMV-associated). V- and J-gene trimming in TCR beta was tied to a missense DCLRE1C variant by an analysis performed later.

Healthy bone marrow donors made up the donors. Though probably carrying unrecorded immune exposures, donors were nominally healthy at sampling. About this clone itself: The antigen is not known.

Primers: 60 Vbeta forward and 13 Jbeta reverse. The data were produced by immunoSEQ multiplex PCR, yet TCRdb's version contains in-frame clones alone and is incomplete. The table lists under 130,000 clones, around 75% of them singletons. CDR1 is SQVTM, CDR2 ANQGSEA, per germline. This CDR3 has 15 residues. Trimming removed 1 base from V and 0 bases from J, with 13 bases in between. The receptor was derived from a man aged 40-55 years in good health and CMV-seronegative. V and J are TRBV29-1 and TRBJ2-7, with TRBD1 as a possible D gene (6 bases). Sequencing was performed on PBMCs. The CDR3 DNA sequence: TGCAGCGTTGAAGTTTGGGACACATACTCCTACGAGCAGTACTTC. Protein: CSVEVWDTYSYEQYF.